This T cell receptor beta chain comes out of a study of T cell repertoires in aging, cancer and after chemotherapy. Study context: Over several months to years, re-sampled healthy donor repertoires clearly shared clones.

TCR beta rearrangements were amplified from peripheral blood genomic DNA. Study-level findings and limits: Compared with age-matched healthy donors, untreated hematological or solid cancer patients showed higher blood TCR clonality.

TRB rearrangements spanning V, D and J were amplified using mixed TRB-A/B primers. MiXCR, applied by TCRdb to the multiplex PCR reads, yields one record per CDR3 protein. Of around 12,000 distinct CDR3 sequences in the sample, roughly 26% were seen once. Germline CDR1 is LNHDA and CDR2 is SQIVND (reference sequence). V was cut by 7 bases and J by 0 bases, with 8 bases left in between. This CDR3 has 13 amino acids. Comment on this clonotype: Its antigen is unidentified.

The V and J genes are TRBV19 and TRBJ2-3; no clear D gene. The source is a human donor in good health. The specimen sequenced was blood. CDR3 nucleotide sequence: TGTGCCAGTAAAGTGGTGAGCACAGATACGCAGTATTTT. Protein: CASKVVSTDTQYF.